These 31 T cell receptor beta chains came from one sample sequenced in a study of control samples from healthy donors and cancer patients. Data came from immunoSEQ multiplex PCR; TCRdb stores just in-frame clones and leaves some out. The data contain some 87,000 clones, 84% of them singletons. Input material: PBMCs. Every receptor here comes from a man between 60 and 70 years old with head and neck cancer.

This clone was seen more than once but under ten times. The chain has TRBV11-2 and TRBJ2-7; the match to TRBD1 covers 7 bases. V gave up 4 bases and J gave up 2 bases; unmatched junction bases: 2. The CDR3 is made up of 13 amino acids. Germline V lookup: CDR1 SGHAT, CDR2 FQNNGV. This CDR3 reads CASSSTGPYEQYF. The DNA for the CDR3 is TGTGCCAGCAGCTCGACAGGGCCCTACGAGCAGTACTTC.

The chain recombines TRBV5-1 with TRBJ2-7; possible D gene TRBD1, 5 bases. Germline-derived CDR1 and CDR2 are SGHRS and YFSETQ. Trimming stripped 6 bases from V and 0 bases from J, with 10 bases between. This CDR3 is 13 amino acids long. The CDR3 loop reads CASNEDNSYEQYF. CDR3 nucleotides: TGCGCCAGCAACGAGGACAACTCCTACGAGCAGTACTTC. Full variable domain (missing parts from reference TRBV5-1 and TRBJ2-7): KAGVTQTPRYLIKTRGQQVTLSCSPISGHRSVSWYQQTPGQGLQFLFEYFSETQRNKGNFPGRFSGRQFSNSRSEMNVSTLELGDSALYLCASNEDNSYEQYFGPGTRLTVT.

The gene calls are TRBV4-1 and TRBJ2-7, with TRBD2 as a possible D gene (6 bases). CDR1 and CDR2 from the germline V gene are MGHRA and YSYEKL. With 6 bases removed from V and 3 bases from J, the gap between germline ends came to 21 bases. The CDR3 runs 16 residues. The CDR3 DNA reads TGCGCCAGCAGTCTACCGGGGCGGGGAAAGTTCTACGAGCAGTACTTC. Residues: CASSLPGRGKFYEQYF.

This sequence joins TRBV10-1 and TRBJ2-5; TRBD2 matches 14 bases. The germline gives CDR1 WNHNN, CDR2 SYGVQD (reference sequence). Trimming cost V 5 bases and J 5 bases; bases outside gene matches: 7. The CDR3 is 16 amino acids. This CDR3 reads CASSPGTSGSSETQYF. In DNA form, the CDR3 reads TGCGCCAGCAGTCCCGGGACTAGCGGGAGTAGCGAGACCCAGTACTTC.

The chain is built from TRBV20-1 and TRBJ2-1; 12 bases are a match to TRBD2. The germline gives CDR1 DFQATT, CDR2 SNEGSKA (reference sequence). The CDR3 has 14 residues. Losses at the gene ends were 3 bases for V and 8 bases for J; bases not matched to a gene: 5. CDR3 loop: CSASRTSGVDEQFF. The CDR3, as DNA: TGCAGTGCTAGTCGGACTAGCGGGGTCGATGAGCAGTTCTTC.

This clone was observed a single time. This rearrangement joins TRBV6-6 to TRBJ2-3; the D is unclear. CDR3 length equals 14 residues. V dropped 0 bases and J dropped 2 bases, with 6 bases sitting between them. CDR1 and CDR2 (germline): MNHNY, SVGAGI (reference sequence). CDR3: CASSYSSFTDTQYF. The CDR3 DNA reads as TGTGCCAGCAGTTACTCCAGCTTCACAGATACGCAGTATTTT.

This clone qualifies as medium-sized. This sequence joins TRBV19 and TRBJ1-5; D is undetermined. This CDR3 region has 16 residues. From germline, CDR1 is LNHDA and CDR2 SQIVND (reference sequence). The germline V and J ends were trimmed by 2 bases and 5 bases, with 16 bases remaining between them. CDR3 region: CASSISAGSSYQPQHF. CDR3 nucleotides: TGTGCCAGTAGTATATCGGCGGGGAGTTCTTATCAGCCCCAGCATTTT. The whole variable domain, filled in from reference TRBV19 and TRBJ1-5, reads DGGITQSPKYLFRKEGQNVTLSCEQNLNHDAMYWYRQDPGQGLRLIYYSQIVNDFQKGDIAEGYSVSREKKESFPLTVTSAQKNPTAFYLCASSISAGSSYQPQHFGDGTRLSIL.

This clone was seen more than once but under ten times. The rearrangement joins TRBV19 to TRBJ2-7; no firm D call. V shed 4 bases and J shed 3 bases, with 16 bases lying between them. CDR3 length: 15 amino acids. Looked up from germline, CDR1 is LNHDA and CDR2 is SQIVND (reference sequence). The chain's CDR3 is CASSTASRFFYEQYF. The CDR3 DNA follows: TGTGCCAGTAGTACCGCTAGTCGGTTTTTCTACGAGCAGTACTTC. Full variable domain (outside the CDR3, taken from reference TRBV19 and TRBJ2-7): DGGITQSPKYLFRKEGQNVTLSCEQNLNHDAMYWYRQDPGQGLRLIYYSQIVNDFQKGDIAEGYSVSREKKESFPLTVTSAQKNPTAFYLCASSTASRFFYEQYFGPGTRLTVT.

The V call is TRBV4-1, the J call TRBJ1-2, with D maybe TRBD1 (5 bases). Germline CDR1 is MGHRA and CDR2 is YSYEKL. The CDR3 spans 16 residues. Trimming removed 0 bases from V and 1 base from J, with 12 bases in between. DNA of the CDR3: TGCGCCAGCAGCCAAGAATCAGGGAACAATAACTATGGCTACACCTTC. This translates into CASSQESGNNNYGYTF.

This clone appeared a single time. The chain employs TRBV5-5 and TRBJ2-1, with 7 positions matching TRBD2. Unmatched junction bases numbered 13, after V lost 6 bases and J lost 4 bases. Germline V CDR1 and CDR2: SGHKS, YYEKEE (reference sequence). The CDR3 has 16 residues. CDR3 nucleotide sequence: TGTGCCAGCACCCCGGAGGCGGGAGTAGTTTACAATGAGCAGTTCTTC. Amino acid sequence: CASTPEAGVVYNEQFF.

This chain joins TRBV5-1 and TRBJ2-1, with TRBD2 as a possible D gene (6 bases). The CDR3 length is 15 residues. Germline-derived CDR1 and CDR2 are SGHRS and YFSETQ. V lost 4 bases to trimming and J lost 6 bases, with 17 bases between them. The CDR3 spells CASSPPIAGINEQFF. The CDR3 region has the DNA TGCGCCAGCAGCCCTCCGATTGCGGGGATCAATGAGCAGTTCTTC.

This clone was counted a few times. Mismatch with germline at one junction end may stem from a read error. The chain employs TRBV12-3 or TRBV12-4 and TRBJ2-3, with D possibly matching TRBD2 (6 bases). The CDR3 totals 13 residues. CDR3 bases: TGTGCCAGCAACCCGGGGGTCACAAATACGCAGTATTTT. It translates to CASNPGVTNTQYF.

The chain employs TRBV29-1 and TRBJ1-5, with D possibly TRBD1 on 6 matching bases. The CDR3 loop spans 14 amino acids. Germline lookup yields CDR1 SQVTM and CDR2 ANQGSEA. The CDR3 region has the DNA TGCAGAAAGGAGGGCAGGGGATTCAATCAGCCCCAGCATTTT. Translated, it gives CRKEGRGFNQPQHF. Complete variable domain (other parts from reference TRBV29-1 and TRBJ1-5): SAVISQKPSRDICQRGTSLTIQCQVDSQVTMMFWYRQQPGQSLTLIATANQGSEATYESGFVIDKFPISRPNLTFSTLTVSNMSPEDSSIYLCRKEGRGFNQPQHFGDGTRLSIL.

The chain couples TRBV28 to TRBJ2-2; no definite D call. CDR3 size: 12 residues. Germline loops: CDR1 MDHEN, CDR2 SYDVKM. V gave up 6 bases and J gave up 1 base, with 3 bases separating them. CDR3 DNA sequence: TGTGCCAGCAGCGGGAACACCGGGGAGCTGTTTTTT. Encoded protein: CASSGNTGELFF. Full variable domain (rest looked up from reference TRBV28 and TRBJ2-2): DVKVTQSSRYLVKRTGEKVFLECVQDMDHENMFWYRQDPGLGLRLIYFSYDVKMKEKGDIPEGYSVSREKKERFSLILESASTNQTSMYLCASSGNTGELFFGEGSRLTVL.

The chain recombines TRBV4-1 with TRBJ2-1, with 7 bases matching TRBD2. J lost 1 base, V lost 4 bases, and 7 bases had no gene match. CDR3 length equals 16 residues. Per germline, CDR1 MGHRA and CDR2 YSYEKL. Here the CDR3 DNA reads TGCGCCAGCAGCCGGAACTTAGCGGGTTCCTACAATGAGCAGTTCTTC. Amino acid sequence: CASSRNLAGSYNEQFF.

The chain links TRBV3-1 (or the pseudogene TRBV3-2) to TRBJ2-7; the match to TRBD2 covers 9 bases. V shed 7 bases, J shed 5 bases, and the junction held 15 bases outside the gene matches. Germline values: CDR1 LGHDT, CDR2 YNNKEL (reference sequence). This CDR3 region has 16 residues. CDR3 in DNA: TGTGCCAGCACCAAAGACCCCGGGACTAGCCTTCACGAGCAGTACTTC. It specifies CASTKDPGTSLHEQYF.

This chain joins TRBV2 and TRBJ1-1, with D possibly being TRBD1 (6 bases). The germline V gene has CDR1 SNHLY and CDR2 FYNNEI. V was cut by 6 bases and J by 4 bases, with 15 bases left in between. The CDR3 runs to 14 residues. The CDR3 DNA sequence: TGTGCCAGCAGGACGGGGGAGGGGGGCACTGAAGCTTTCTTT. Translated: CASRTGEGGTEAFF.

The rearrangement links TRBV24-1 to TRBJ2-1, with no clear D. In germline, CDR1 is KGHDR, CDR2 SFDVKD. The CDR3 is made up of 13 amino acids. V was trimmed by 3 bases and J by 9 bases, leaving 11 bases between them. The CDR3 DNA is TGTGCCACCAGTGATCCAGCTCGAACTGAGCAGTTCTTC. Translating it yields CATSDPARTEQFF.

The V and J genes are TRBV11-2 and TRBJ2-2; 11 nucleotides align to TRBD2. Germline CDR1 SGHAT, CDR2 FQNNGV. This CDR3 contains 15 residues. V was clipped by 6 bases and J by 5 bases; unmatched bases: 5. CDR3 nucleotide sequence: TGTGCCAGCAGTCGGACTAGCGGGCGGACCGGGGAGCTGTTTTTT. Its protein is CASSRTSGRTGELFF. The whole variable domain, filled in from reference TRBV11-2 and TRBJ2-2, reads EAGVAQSPRYKIIEKRQSVAFWCNPISGHATLYWYQQILGQGPKLLIQFQNNGVVDDSQLPKDRFSAERLKGVDSTLKIQPAKLEDSAVYLCASSRTSGRTGELFFGEGSRLTVL.

The chain employs TRBV6-2 or TRBV6-3 and TRBJ2-1, with 8 bases that match TRBD2. The length of the CDR3 is 20 residues. CDR1 MNHEY and CDR2 SVGEGT come from the germline V gene. The ends lost 0 bases at V and 4 bases at J; junction bases unmatched: 17. This chain's CDR3 is CASSYSRAPLAVNRYNEQFF. The CDR3 DNA reads TGTGCCAGCAGTTACTCGAGAGCTCCACTAGCGGTTAATAGGTACAATGAGCAGTTCTTC.

J is TRBJ2-7 and V is TRBV11-2; D remains ambiguous. This CDR3 has 11 residues. V lost 1 base to trimming and J lost 4 bases, with 2 bases between them. In germline, CDR1 is SGHAT, CDR2 FQNNGV. Written as DNA, the CDR3 is TGTGCCAGCAGCTTAGTGTACGAGCAGTACTTC. This codes for CASSLVYEQYF.

CDR3 protein: CAWDGKGTNGYTF. In nucleotides, the CDR3 is TGTGCCTGGGACGGAAAAGGGACAAATGGCTACACCTTC. This chain links TRBV30 with TRBJ1-2; D may be TRBD1 (6 bases). V was clipped by 5 bases and J by 6 bases, with 16 bases between them. Germline CDR1 and CDR2: GTSNPN and SVGIG (reference sequence). There are 13 residues in the CDR3. Full variable domain (outside the CDR3, taken from reference TRBV30 and TRBJ1-2): SQTIHQWPATLVQPVGSPLSLECTVEGTSNPNLYWYRQAAGRGLQLLFYSVGIGQISSEVPQNLSASRPQDRQFILSSKKLLLSDSGFYLCAWDGKGTNGYTFGSGTRLTVV.

This clone has only one observation. The rearrangement uses TRBV7-9 and TRBJ2-1, with 14 bases matching TRBD2. The CDR3 contains 17 residues. Unmatched junction bases numbered 10, after V lost 5 bases and J lost 7 bases. The germline V gene has CDR1 SEHNR and CDR2 FQNEAQ (reference sequence). CDR3 nucleotides: TGTGCCAGCAGCCGACGACTAGCGGGAGGGCCAAGGAATGAGCAGTTCTTC. It is translated as CASSRRLAGGPRNEQFF.

V and J are TRBV3-1 (or the pseudogene TRBV3-2) and TRBJ2-3; D is perhaps TRBD2 (6 bases). The CDR3 sequence is 14 residues long. Germline V gene sequence: CDR1 LGHDT, CDR2 YNNKEL (reference sequence). V shed 4 bases and J shed 5 bases, with 13 bases lying between them. DNA of the CDR3: TGTGCCAGCAGCCTAGGAGGGCACGGAGATACGCAGTATTTT. Protein: CASSLGGHGDTQYF.

The chain couples TRBV5-1 to TRBJ1-3; a possible D gene is TRBD1 (5 bases). The CDR3 is 13 amino acids. V was pared by 5 bases and J by 4 bases, with 10 bases between. Germline assignment: CDR1 SGHRS and CDR2 YFSETQ. CDR3 nucleotide sequence: TGCGCCAGCAGTTCAGGGTCCGGAAACACCATATATTTT. This translates into CASSSGSGNTIYF.

Only a few counts were recorded for this clone. The chain joins TRBV15 to TRBJ2-7, with D tentatively TRBD2 (5 bases). The V and J ends lost 1 base and 0 bases respectively, with 19 bases between them. This CDR3 comprises 18 residues. Germline V gives CDR1 LNHNV, CDR2 YYDKDF (reference sequence). The chain's CDR3 is CATSRGFATPGSSYEQYF. The CDR3 region has the DNA TGTGCCACCAGCAGAGGGTTCGCCACTCCGGGGTCCTCCTACGAGCAGTACTTC.

The chain is built from TRBV19 and TRBJ1-4; no clear D. This CDR3 is built from 12 residues. From germline, CDR1 is LNHDA and CDR2 SQIVND (reference sequence). V dropped 5 bases and J dropped 5 bases, with 6 bases sitting between them. CDR3 sequence: CASSRPNEKLFF. CDR3 nucleotide sequence: TGTGCCAGTAGTCGACCCAATGAAAAACTGTTTTTT.

V usage is TRBV18 and J usage is TRBJ1-2, with D unclear. V lost 0 bases, J lost 3 bases, and 20 bases lay in between. This CDR3 is built from 18 residues. CDR1 is KGHSH and CDR2 is LQKENI in the germline V gene. DNA of the CDR3: TGTGCCAGCTCACCACCGGGAGTACAGTCGCTCACCCACTATGGCTACACCTTC. It encodes CASSPPGVQSLTHYGYTF.

The genes are TRBV5-1 and TRBJ2-3; D unresolved. This CDR3 contains 13 residues. Germline CDR1 and CDR2: SGHRS and YFSETQ. V shed 0 bases and J shed 8 bases, with 10 bases lying between them. The CDR3 coding sequence is TGCGCCAGCAGCTTGGATCAAGACGGTACGCAGTATTTT. Amino acids: CASSLDQDGTQYF. Full variable domain (rest looked up from reference TRBV5-1 and TRBJ2-3): KAGVTQTPRYLIKTRGQQVTLSCSPISGHRSVSWYQQTPGQGLQFLFEYFSETQRNKGNFPGRFSGRQFSNSRSEMNVSTLELGDSALYLCASSLDQDGTQYFGPGTRLTVL.

The V call is TRBV12-1, the J call TRBJ2-7; the DNA was not used to check the table's D call, TRBD2. TRBV12-1 is a listed pseudogene. This CDR3 contains 18 residues. CDR3 coding DNA: TGTGCCAGCAGCCCCGGCGACCTTAGTGAGACTTGCGACTACGAGCAGTACTTC. It yields the protein CASSPGDLSETCDYEQYF.

This chain joins TRBV27 and TRBJ2-7; 8 nucleotides agree with TRBD2. The germline CDR1 and CDR2 sequences are MNHEY and SMNVEV (reference sequence). Unmatched junction bases numbered 4, after V lost 0 bases and J lost 3 bases. CDR3 length: 15 residues. The CDR3 nucleotides are TGTGCCAGCAGTTTATCCCCACTAGCGGTCTACGAGCAGTACTTC. This encodes CASSLSPLAVYEQYF.